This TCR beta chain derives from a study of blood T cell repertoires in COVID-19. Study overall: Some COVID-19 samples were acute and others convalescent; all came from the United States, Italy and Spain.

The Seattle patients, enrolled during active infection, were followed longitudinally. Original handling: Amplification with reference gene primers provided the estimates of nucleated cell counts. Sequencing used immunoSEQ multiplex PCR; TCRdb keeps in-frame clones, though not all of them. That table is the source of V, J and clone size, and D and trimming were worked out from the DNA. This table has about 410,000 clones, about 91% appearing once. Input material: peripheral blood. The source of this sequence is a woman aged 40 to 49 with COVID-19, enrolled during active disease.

CDR3 sequence (DNA): TGTGCCAGCAGTTTTCGGAGGGGGCATGGCTACACCTTC. It codes for CASSFRRGHGYTF. The chain joins TRBV12-3 or TRBV12-4 to TRBJ1-2; 7 nucleotides line up with TRBD1. With 3 bases clipped from V and 6 bases from J, the junction kept 4 bases outside the gene matches. The length of the CDR3 is 13 residues.